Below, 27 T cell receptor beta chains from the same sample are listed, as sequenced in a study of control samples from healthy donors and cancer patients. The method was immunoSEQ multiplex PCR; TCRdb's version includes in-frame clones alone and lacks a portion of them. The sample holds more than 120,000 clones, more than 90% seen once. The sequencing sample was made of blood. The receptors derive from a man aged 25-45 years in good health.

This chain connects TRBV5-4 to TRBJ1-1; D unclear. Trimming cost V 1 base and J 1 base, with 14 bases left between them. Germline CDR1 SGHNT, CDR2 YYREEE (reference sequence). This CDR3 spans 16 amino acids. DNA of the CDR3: TGTGCCAGCAGCTTGAGGACCGGGGTGGCGAACACTGAAGCTTTCTTT. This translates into CASSLRTGVANTEAFF.

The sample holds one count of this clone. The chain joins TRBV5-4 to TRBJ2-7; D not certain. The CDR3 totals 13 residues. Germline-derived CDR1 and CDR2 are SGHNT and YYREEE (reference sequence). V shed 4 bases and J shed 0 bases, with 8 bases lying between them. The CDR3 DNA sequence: TGTGCCAGCAGCGGGTCGAGCTCCTACGAGCAGTACTTC. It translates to CASSGSSSYEQYF. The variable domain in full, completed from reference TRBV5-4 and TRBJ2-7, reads ETGVTQSPTHLIKTRGQQVTLRCSSQSGHNTVSWYQQALGQGPQFIFQYYREEENGRGNFPPRFSGLQFPNYSSELNVNALELDDSALYLCASSGSSSYEQYFGPGTRLTVT.

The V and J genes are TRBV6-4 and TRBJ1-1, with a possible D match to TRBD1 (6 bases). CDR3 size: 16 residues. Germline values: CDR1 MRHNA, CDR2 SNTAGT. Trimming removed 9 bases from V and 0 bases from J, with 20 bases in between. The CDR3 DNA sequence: TGTGCCAGTCGAGATACAGGGTTTGGGATGAACACTGAAGCTTTCTTT. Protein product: CASRDTGFGMNTEAFF.

For the CDR3, the DNA is TGTGCCAGCAGGGTACAGGGGCTGAACACTGAAGCTTTCTTT. Amino acids: CASRVQGLNTEAFF. The V call is TRBV28, the J call TRBJ1-1; 7 bases fit TRBD1. The V gene end was trimmed by 6 bases and the J gene end by 0 bases; junction bases not matched to a gene: 4. The CDR3 contains 14 residues. Germline V CDR1 and CDR2: MDHEN, SYDVKM.

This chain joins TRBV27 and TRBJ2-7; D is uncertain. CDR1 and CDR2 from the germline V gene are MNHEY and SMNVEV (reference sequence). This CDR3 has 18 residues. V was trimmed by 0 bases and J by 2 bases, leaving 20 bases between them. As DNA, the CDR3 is TGTGCCAGCAGTTTATCACCCCGGACGGAACGAACGACCTACGAGCAGTACTTC. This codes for CASSLSPRTERTTYEQYF.

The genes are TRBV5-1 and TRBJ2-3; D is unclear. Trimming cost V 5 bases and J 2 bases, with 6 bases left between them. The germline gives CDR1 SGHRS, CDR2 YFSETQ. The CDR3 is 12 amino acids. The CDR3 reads CASRAYTDTQYF. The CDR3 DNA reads TGCGCCAGCAGGGCTTACACAGATACGCAGTATTTT.

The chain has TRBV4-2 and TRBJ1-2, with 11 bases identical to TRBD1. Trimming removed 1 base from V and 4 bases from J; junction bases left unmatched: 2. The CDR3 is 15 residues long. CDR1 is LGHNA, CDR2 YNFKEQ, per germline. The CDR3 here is CASSQGTGGVYGYTF. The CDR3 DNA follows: TGTGCCAGCAGCCAAGGGACAGGGGGCGTCTATGGCTACACCTTC.

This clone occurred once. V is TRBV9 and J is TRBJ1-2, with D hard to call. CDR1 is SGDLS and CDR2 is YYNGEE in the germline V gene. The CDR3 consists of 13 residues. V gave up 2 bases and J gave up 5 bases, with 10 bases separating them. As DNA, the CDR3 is TGTGCCAGCAGCGTTCGGCCCAATTATGGCTACACCTTC. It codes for CASSVRPNYGYTF.

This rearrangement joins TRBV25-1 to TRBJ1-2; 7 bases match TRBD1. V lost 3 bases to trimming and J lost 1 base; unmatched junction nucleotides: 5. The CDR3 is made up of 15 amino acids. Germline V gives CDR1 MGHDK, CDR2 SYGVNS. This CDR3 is CASSDRAGGNYGYTF. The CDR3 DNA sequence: TGTGCCAGCAGTGATCGGGCAGGGGGTAACTATGGCTACACCTTC.

CDR3 DNA sequence: TGTGCCAGCAGTTACCTAGCGGGGGGGACCACAGATACGCAGTATTTT. Translated, it gives CASSYLAGGTTDTQYF. J is TRBJ2-3 and V is TRBV6-5; 12 nucleotides align to TRBD2. The V segment lost 2 bases and the J segment 2 bases; nucleotides outside the gene matches: 2. The CDR3 length is 16 residues. Germline V CDR1 and CDR2: MNHEY, SVGAGI.

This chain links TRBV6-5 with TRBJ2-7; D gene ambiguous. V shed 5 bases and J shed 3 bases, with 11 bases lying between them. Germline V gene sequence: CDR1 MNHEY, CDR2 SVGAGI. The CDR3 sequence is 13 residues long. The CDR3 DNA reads TGTGCCAGCAGTCGGGCCCCTCGCTACGAGCAGTACTTC. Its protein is CASSRAPRYEQYF.

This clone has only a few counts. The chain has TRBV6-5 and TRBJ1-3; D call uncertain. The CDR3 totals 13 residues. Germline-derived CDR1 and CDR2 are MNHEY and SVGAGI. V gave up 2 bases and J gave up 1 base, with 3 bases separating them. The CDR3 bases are TGTGCCAGCAGTTACAGTTCTGGAAACACCATATATTTT. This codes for CASSYSSGNTIYF.

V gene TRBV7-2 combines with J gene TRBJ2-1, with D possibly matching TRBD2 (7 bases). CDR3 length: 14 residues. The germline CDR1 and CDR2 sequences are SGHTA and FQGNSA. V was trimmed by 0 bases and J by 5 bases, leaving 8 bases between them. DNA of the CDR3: TGTGCCAGCAGCTTAGCGGGGGGGCACAATGAGCAGTTCTTC. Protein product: CASSLAGGHNEQFF.

In nucleotides, the CDR3 is TGTGCCAGCAGCGAGACAGGACTTTCCTACGAGCAGTACTTC. This sequence encodes CASSETGLSYEQYF. The chain couples TRBV2 to TRBJ2-7, with D maybe TRBD1 (6 bases). Trimming took 6 bases from V and 1 from J, leaving 13 bases between them. Germline assignment: CDR1 SNHLY and CDR2 FYNNEI. The CDR3 length is 14 residues.

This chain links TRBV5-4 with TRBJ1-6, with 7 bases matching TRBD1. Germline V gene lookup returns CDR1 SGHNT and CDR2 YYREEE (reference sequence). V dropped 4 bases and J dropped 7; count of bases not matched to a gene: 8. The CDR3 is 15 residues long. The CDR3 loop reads CASSKQGPQNSPLHF. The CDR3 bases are TGTGCCAGCAGCAAACAGGGGCCGCAAAATTCACCCCTCCACTTT.

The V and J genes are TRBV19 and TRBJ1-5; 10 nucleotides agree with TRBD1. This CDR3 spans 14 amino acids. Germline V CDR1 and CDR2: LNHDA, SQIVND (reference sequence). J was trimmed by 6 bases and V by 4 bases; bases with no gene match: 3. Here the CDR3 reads CASSTGTGVQPQHF. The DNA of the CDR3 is TGTGCCAGTAGTACCGGGACAGGGGTTCAGCCCCAGCATTTT.

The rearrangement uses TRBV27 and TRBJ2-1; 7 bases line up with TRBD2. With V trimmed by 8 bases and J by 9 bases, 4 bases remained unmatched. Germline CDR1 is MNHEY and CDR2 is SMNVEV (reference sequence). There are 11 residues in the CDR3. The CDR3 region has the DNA TGTGCCAGCGGGGGGGGGAGTGAGCAGTTCTTC. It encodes CASGGGSEQFF.

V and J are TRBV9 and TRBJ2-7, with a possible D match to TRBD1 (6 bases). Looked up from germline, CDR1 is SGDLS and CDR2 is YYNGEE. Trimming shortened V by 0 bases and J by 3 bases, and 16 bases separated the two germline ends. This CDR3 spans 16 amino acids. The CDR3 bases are TGTGCCAGCAGCGTAGGCCACAGGGTCGGGGACTACGAGCAGTACTTC. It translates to CASSVGHRVGDYEQYF.

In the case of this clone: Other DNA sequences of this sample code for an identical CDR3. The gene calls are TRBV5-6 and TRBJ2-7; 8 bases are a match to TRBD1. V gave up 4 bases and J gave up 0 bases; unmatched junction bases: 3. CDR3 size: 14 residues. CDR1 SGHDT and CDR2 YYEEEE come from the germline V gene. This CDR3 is CASSPGTGSYEQYF. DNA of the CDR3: TGTGCCAGCAGCCCCGGGACAGGCTCCTACGAGCAGTACTTC.

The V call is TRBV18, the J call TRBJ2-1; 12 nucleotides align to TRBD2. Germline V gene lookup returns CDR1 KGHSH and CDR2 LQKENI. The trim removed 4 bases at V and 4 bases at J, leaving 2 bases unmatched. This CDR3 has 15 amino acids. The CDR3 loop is CASSRLAGEYNEQFF. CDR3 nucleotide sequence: TGTGCCAGCTCACGACTAGCGGGGGAATACAATGAGCAGTTCTTC.

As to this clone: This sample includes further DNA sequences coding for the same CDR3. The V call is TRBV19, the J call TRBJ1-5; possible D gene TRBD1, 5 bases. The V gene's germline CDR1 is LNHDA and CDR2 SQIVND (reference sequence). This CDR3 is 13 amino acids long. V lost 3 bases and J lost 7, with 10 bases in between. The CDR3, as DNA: TGTGCCAGTAGTATTGGGGGGGACCAGCCCCAGCATTTT. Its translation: CASSIGGDQPQHF.

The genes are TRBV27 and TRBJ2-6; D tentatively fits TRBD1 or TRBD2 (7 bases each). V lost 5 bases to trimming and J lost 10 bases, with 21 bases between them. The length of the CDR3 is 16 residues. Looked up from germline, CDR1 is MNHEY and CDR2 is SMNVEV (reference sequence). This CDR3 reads CASSTSGGGLSNVLTF. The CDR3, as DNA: TGTGCCAGCAGTACCTCAGGGGGGGGCTTAAGTAACGTCCTGACTTTC.

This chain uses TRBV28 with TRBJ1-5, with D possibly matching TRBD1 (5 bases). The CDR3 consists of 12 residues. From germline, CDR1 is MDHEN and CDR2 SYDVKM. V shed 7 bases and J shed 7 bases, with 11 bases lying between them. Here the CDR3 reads CASIRGNQPQHF. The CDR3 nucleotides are TGTGCCAGCATCCGGGGGAACCAGCCCCAGCATTTT.

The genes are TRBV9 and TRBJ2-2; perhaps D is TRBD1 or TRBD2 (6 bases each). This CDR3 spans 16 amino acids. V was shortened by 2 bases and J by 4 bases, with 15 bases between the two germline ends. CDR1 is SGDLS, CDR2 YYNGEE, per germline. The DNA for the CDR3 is TGTGCCAGCAGCGTTATGGCCGGGGGCCTCACCGGGGAGCTGTTTTTT. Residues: CASSVMAGGLTGELFF.

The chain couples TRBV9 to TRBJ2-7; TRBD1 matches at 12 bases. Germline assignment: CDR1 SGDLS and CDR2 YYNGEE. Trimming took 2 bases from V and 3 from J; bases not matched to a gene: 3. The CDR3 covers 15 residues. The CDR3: CASSVGTGGLYEQYF. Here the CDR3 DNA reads TGTGCCAGCAGCGTCGGGACAGGGGGCCTCTACGAGCAGTACTTC.

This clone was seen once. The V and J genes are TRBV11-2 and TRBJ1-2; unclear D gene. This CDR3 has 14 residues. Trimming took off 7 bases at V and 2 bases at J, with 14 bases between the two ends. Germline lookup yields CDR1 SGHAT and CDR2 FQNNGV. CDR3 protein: CASTLGPGNYGYTF. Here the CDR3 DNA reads TGTGCCAGCACCTTGGGTCCGGGGAACTATGGCTACACCTTC.

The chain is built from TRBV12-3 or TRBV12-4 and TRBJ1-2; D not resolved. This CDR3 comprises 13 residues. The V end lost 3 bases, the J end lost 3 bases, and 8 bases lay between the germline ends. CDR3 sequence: CASSLAPDYGYTF. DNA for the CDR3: TGTGCCAGCAGTTTGGCGCCAGACTATGGCTACACCTTC.